This T cell receptor beta chain stems from a study of vaccination and CD4 T cells after COVID-19. Treatment indicated: roughly ten-day PBMC culture with coronavirus spike peptide pools or control peptides (ViraFEST assay). CD4+ T cells of the unexposed donor were collected before the COVID-19 pandemic (2011-2018). The assay that was used to sequence DNA from cultured CD4+ T cells was the Oncomine TCR Beta short-read assay. TCRdb ran MiXCR on the PCR reads and lists one entry per CDR3 protein. Among around 7,000 distinct CDR3 sequences listed, approximately 70% were seen once. Germline V CDR1 and CDR2: DFQATT, SNEGSKA (reference sequence). Trimming took off 3 bases at V and 1 base at J, with 10 bases between the two ends. This CDR3 comprises 13 residues. As to this clonotype: The antigen is undetermined.

The J gene is TRBJ2-7, the V gene TRBV20-1; D possibly matches TRBD1 or TRBD2 (5 bases each). Sequencing was done on a sample of CD4+ T cells from blood, cultured in vitro. This clonotype originated in a human donor in good health. CDR3 amino acids: CSASGTQSYEQYF. CDR3 sequence (DNA): TGCAGTGCTAGTGGGACCCAATCCTACGAGCAGTACTTC.